This T cell receptor (beta chain) was recorded in a study of T-cell reconstitution after alpha-beta-depleted transplantation in children. Looked up from germline, CDR1 is SGHTA and CDR2 is FQGTGA. V lost 2 bases and J lost 0, with 12 bases in between. This CDR3 has 16 amino acids. Unique molecular identifiers were incorporated during preparation of the TCRbeta library. MiXCR, run by TCRdb on the PCR reads, gives a single entry per CDR3 protein. This table has over 400,000 distinct CDR3 sequences, around 13% appearing once. This clonotype has a handful of counts. This TCR came from a human donor who donated a stem cell graft to a child with combined immunodeficiency. Material: PBMCs from the stem cell graft donor, obtained from the stem cell graft. This chain uses TRBV7-3 with TRBJ2-3; no reliable D call. CDR3 sequence (DNA): TGTGCCAGCAGCTTACTCCCGTACCCTAGCACAGATACGCAGTATTTT. It is translated as CASSLLPYPSTDTQYF.